These T cell receptor beta chains were read from a single sample in a study of CD8 T cells in Susac syndrome. TCRdb fed the immunoSEQ multiplex PCR reads into MiXCR, producing one record per CDR3 protein. The sample lists 250,000 to 350,000 distinct CDR3 sequences; approximately 84% were seen once. Sequencing used CD8+ T cells from PBMCs. The source is a human donor with multiple sclerosis. Both conserved end residues are trimmed from each CDR3. The D gene is left open where the match is weak.

d_gene: .
v_gene: TRBV7-2
j_gene: TRBJ1-6
CDR3aa: ASSLDPGSNYNSPLH

d_gene: TRBD1
v_gene: TRBV7-9
j_gene: TRBJ2-3
CDR3aa: ASSLGQGAEADTQY

d_gene: .
v_gene: TRBV20-1
j_gene: TRBJ2-3
CDR3aa: SARDSELGAADTQY

d_gene: .
v_gene: TRBV24-1
j_gene: TRBJ2-2
CDR3aa: ATSPGTGELF

d_gene: TRBD2
v_gene: TRBV27
j_gene: TRBJ2-7
CDR3aa: ASSFVAGGEQY

d_gene: TRBD2
v_gene: TRBV7-9
j_gene: TRBJ2-1
CDR3aa: ASSLEGGRAYNEQF

d_gene: .
v_gene: TRBV19
j_gene: TRBJ2-7
CDR3aa: ASAYGSLYEQY

d_gene: TRBD2
v_gene: TRBV25-1
j_gene: TRBJ2-5
CDR3aa: ASSELGGRARETQY

d_gene: .
v_gene: TRBV19
j_gene: TRBJ1-4
CDR3aa: ASSKRDVITNEKLF

d_gene: TRBD2
v_gene: TRBV7-9
j_gene: TRBJ2-1
CDR3aa: ASSSSGGRGNEQF

d_gene: .
v_gene: TRBV12-3/TRBV12-4
j_gene: TRBJ2-1
CDR3aa: ASSPSAHEQF

d_gene: .
v_gene: TRBV2
j_gene: TRBJ2-1
CDR3aa: ASTPTQNYNEQF

d_gene: .
v_gene: TRBV7-9
j_gene: TRBJ1-2
CDR3aa: ASLSKNYGYT

d_gene: .
v_gene: TRBV7-9
j_gene: TRBJ1-2
CDR3aa: ASTPLRVGVYGYT

d_gene: TRBD2
v_gene: TRBV12-3/TRBV12-4
j_gene: TRBJ2-5
CDR3aa: ASSRTSGFQETQY

d_gene: TRBD1
v_gene: TRBV20-1
j_gene: TRBJ1-2
CDR3aa: SARAINRDREFDGYT

d_gene: .
v_gene: TRBV21-1
j_gene: TRBJ2-5
CDR3aa: ASSLNWRNQRVYQETQY

d_gene: .
v_gene: TRBV10-3
j_gene: TRBJ2-1
CDR3aa: AISVQQGRGYNEQF

d_gene: TRBD2
v_gene: TRBV7-9
j_gene: TRBJ2-1
CDR3aa: ASSSLTSGRFNEQF

d_gene: TRBD2
v_gene: TRBV5-6
j_gene: TRBJ2-3
CDR3aa: ASSFGPAGGPSTDTQY

d_gene: TRBD1
v_gene: TRBV27
j_gene: TRBJ1-1
CDR3aa: ASSPIRGLTEAF

d_gene: .
v_gene: TRBV29-1
j_gene: TRBJ1-2
CDR3aa: SEGGGYT

d_gene: .
v_gene: TRBV5-6
j_gene: TRBJ2-1
CDR3aa: ASTIGGLNEQF

d_gene: .
v_gene: TRBV20-1
j_gene: TRBJ2-1
CDR3aa: SARAGGAILWEQF

d_gene: .
v_gene: TRBV29-1
j_gene: TRBJ1-5
CDR3aa: SVVDGAGQPQH

d_gene: TRBD2
v_gene: TRBV28
j_gene: TRBJ2-7
CDR3aa: ASSSLGTRDEQY

d_gene: .
v_gene: TRBV28
j_gene: TRBJ2-6
CDR3aa: ASSLSIDSGANVLT

d_gene: TRBD1
v_gene: TRBV4-3
j_gene: TRBJ2-5
CDR3aa: ASSPRDSNMWTQY

d_gene: .
v_gene: TRBV10-3
j_gene: TRBJ2-7
CDR3aa: AISVSDAGPEQY

d_gene: TRBD2
v_gene: TRBV4-1
j_gene: TRBJ2-1
CDR3aa: ASSTSARPHNERF

d_gene: .
v_gene: TRBV27
j_gene: TRBJ2-5
CDR3aa: ASSFETGETQY

d_gene: .
v_gene: TRBV6-1
j_gene: TRBJ2-5
CDR3aa: ASTSGRYQETQY

d_gene: TRBD2
v_gene: TRBV13
j_gene: TRBJ2-2
CDR3aa: ASSSPSGRAHGELF

d_gene: .
v_gene: TRBV21-1
j_gene: TRBJ2-2
CDR3aa: ASSYSGTDWNGELF

d_gene: TRBD2
v_gene: TRBV10-3
j_gene: TRBJ2-7
CDR3aa: AISSYGLAGVHEQY

d_gene: TRBD1
v_gene: TRBV19
j_gene: TRBJ1-5
CDR3aa: ASSIDPETGVRTRNQPQH

d_gene: TRBD2
v_gene: TRBV6-5
j_gene: TRBJ2-1
CDR3aa: ASSQREYNEQF

d_gene: TRBD2
v_gene: TRBV7-9
j_gene: TRBJ2-1
CDR3aa: ASSLVRRLAGINEQF

d_gene: TRBD2
v_gene: TRBV7-9
j_gene: TRBJ2-1
CDR3aa: ASSPRGIEQF

d_gene: .
v_gene: TRBV15
j_gene: TRBJ1-1
CDR3aa: ATSRESGVTEAF

d_gene: TRBD1
v_gene: TRBV7-9
j_gene: TRBJ2-7
CDR3aa: ASKGGTGGFSYEQY

d_gene: TRBD2
v_gene: TRBV24-1
j_gene: TRBJ2-1
CDR3aa: ATSDAGTNDEQF

d_gene: TRBD2
v_gene: TRBV6-1
j_gene: TRBJ2-7
CDR3aa: ASSEVSGPSGVYEQY

d_gene: TRBD1
v_gene: TRBV6-2/TRBV6-3
j_gene: TRBJ1-4
CDR3aa: ASSYDRATNEKLF

d_gene: .
v_gene: TRBV24-1
j_gene: TRBJ2-2
CDR3aa: ATSELQGTGELF

d_gene: .
v_gene: TRBV12-3/TRBV12-4
j_gene: TRBJ2-4
CDR3aa: ASSLSSSGGLAKNIQY

d_gene: TRBD2
v_gene: TRBV12-3/TRBV12-4
j_gene: TRBJ2-1
CDR3aa: ASSFAGAVNEQF

d_gene: .
v_gene: TRBV28
j_gene: TRBJ1-2
CDR3aa: AITGGASNYGYT

d_gene: TRBD2
v_gene: TRBV3-1
j_gene: TRBJ2-7
CDR3aa: ASSPRRGAGGPYEQY